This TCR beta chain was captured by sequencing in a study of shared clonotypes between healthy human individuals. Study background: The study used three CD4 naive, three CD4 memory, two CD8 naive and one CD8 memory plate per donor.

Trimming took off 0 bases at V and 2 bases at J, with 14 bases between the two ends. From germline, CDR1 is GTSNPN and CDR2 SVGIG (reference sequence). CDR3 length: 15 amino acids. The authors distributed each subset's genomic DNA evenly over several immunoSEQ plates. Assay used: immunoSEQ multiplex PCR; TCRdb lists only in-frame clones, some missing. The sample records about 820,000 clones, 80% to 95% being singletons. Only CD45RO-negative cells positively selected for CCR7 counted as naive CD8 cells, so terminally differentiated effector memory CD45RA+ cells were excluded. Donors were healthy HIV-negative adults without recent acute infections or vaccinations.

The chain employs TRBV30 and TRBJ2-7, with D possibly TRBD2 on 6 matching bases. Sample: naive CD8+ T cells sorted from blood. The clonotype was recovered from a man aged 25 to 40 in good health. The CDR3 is CAWSVPWGGPYEQYF. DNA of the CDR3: TGTGCCTGGAGTGTTCCATGGGGAGGACCCTACGAGCAGTACTTC. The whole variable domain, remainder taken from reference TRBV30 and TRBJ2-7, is SQTIHQWPATLVQPVGSPLSLECTVEGTSNPNLYWYRQAAGRGLQLLFYSVGIGQISSEVPQNLSASRPQDRQFILSSKKLLLSDSGFYLCAWSVPWGGPYEQYFGPGTRLTVT.